This T cell receptor beta chain was captured in a study of molecular identifiers for immune sequencing clone quantification. The study, taken as a whole, reports: Clones with over 20 RNA copies captured over 97% of effector molecules but under 1% of naive ones. Underestimated sizes of highly expanded clones could result from identical TCR molecules that share a barcode.

The CDR3 sequence is 13 residues long. Trimming shortened V by 5 bases and J by 7 bases, and 15 bases separated the two germline ends. Per the germline V gene, CDR1 is SGHVS and CDR2 is FQNEAQ. Library preparation followed earlier protocols using designated TCR primers. TCRdb passed the PCR reads through MiXCR, listing each CDR3 protein once. The repertoire includes roughly 630,000 distinct CDR3 sequences, about 25% of them detected once, and 0.75% to 0.8% sits in the top ten. This clonotype was observed many times. What it binds is unknown. The rearrangement joins TRBV7-8 to TRBJ2-7; TRBD2 might be the D (6 bases). Sequenced sample: naive CD8+ T cells from blood, with Jurkat cell RNA spiked in. The subset denotes: FACS-sorted CD8+CD4-CCR7+CD45RA+ naive T cells. The clonotype comes from a human donor in good health. Some libraries in this study had Jurkat cell RNA spiked in. CDR3 in amino acids: CASSPPGLLEQYF. The CDR3 DNA sequence: TGTGCCAGCAGCCCCCCGGGACTTCTTGAGCAGTACTTC. Together with reference TRBV7-8 and TRBJ2-7, the CDR3 gives the full variable domain: GAGVSQSPRYKVAKRGQDVALRCDPISGHVSLFWYQQALGQGPEFLTYFQNEAQLDKSGLPSDRFFAERPEGSVSTLKIQRTQQEDSAVYLCASSPPGLLEQYFGPGTRLTVT.